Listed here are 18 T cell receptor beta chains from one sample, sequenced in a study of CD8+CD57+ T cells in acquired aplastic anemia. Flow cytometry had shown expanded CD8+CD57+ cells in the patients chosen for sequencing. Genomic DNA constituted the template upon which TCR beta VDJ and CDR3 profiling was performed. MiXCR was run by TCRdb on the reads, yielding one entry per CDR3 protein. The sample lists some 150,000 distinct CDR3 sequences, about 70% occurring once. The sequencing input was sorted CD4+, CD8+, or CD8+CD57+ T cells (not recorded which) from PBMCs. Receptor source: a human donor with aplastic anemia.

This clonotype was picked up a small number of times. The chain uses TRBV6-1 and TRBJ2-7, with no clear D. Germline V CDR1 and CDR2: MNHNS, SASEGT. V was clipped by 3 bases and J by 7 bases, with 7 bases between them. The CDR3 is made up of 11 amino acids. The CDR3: CASSDLREQYF. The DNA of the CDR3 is TGTGCCAGCAGTGATCTTCGGGAGCAGTACTTC.

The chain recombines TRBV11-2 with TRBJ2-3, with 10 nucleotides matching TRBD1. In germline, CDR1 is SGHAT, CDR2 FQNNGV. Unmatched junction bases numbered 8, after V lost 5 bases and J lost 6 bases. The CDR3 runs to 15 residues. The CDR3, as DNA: TGTGCCAGCAGCCTTTTGACAGGGGGCAAGGATACGCAGTATTTT. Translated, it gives CASSLLTGGKDTQYF.

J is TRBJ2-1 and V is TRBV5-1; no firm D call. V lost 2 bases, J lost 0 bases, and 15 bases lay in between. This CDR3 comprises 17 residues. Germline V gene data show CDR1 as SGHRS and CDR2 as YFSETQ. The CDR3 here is CASSFSSSQNSYNEQFF. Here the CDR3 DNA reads TGCGCCAGCAGCTTTTCGTCGAGTCAGAACTCCTACAATGAGCAGTTCTTC.

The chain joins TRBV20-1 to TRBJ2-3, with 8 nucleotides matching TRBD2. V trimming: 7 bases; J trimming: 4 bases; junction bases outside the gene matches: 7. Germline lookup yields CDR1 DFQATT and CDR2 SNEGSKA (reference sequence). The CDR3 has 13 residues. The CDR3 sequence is CSDSTGGPDTQYF. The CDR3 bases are TGCAGTGACTCGACGGGGGGGCCAGATACGCAGTATTTT.

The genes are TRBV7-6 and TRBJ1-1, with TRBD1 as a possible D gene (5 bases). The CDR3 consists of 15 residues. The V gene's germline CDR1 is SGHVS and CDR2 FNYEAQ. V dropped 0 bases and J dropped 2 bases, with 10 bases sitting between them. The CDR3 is CASSLAQGVNTEAFF. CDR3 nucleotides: TGTGCCAGCAGCTTAGCGCAGGGTGTAAACACTGAAGCTTTCTTT.

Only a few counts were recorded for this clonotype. CDR3 loop: CASSARGAREETQYF. DNA for the CDR3: TGTGCCAGCAGCGCGCGGGGGGCAAGGGAAGAGACCCAGTACTTC. V gene TRBV9 combines with J gene TRBJ2-5; 8 bases line up with TRBD2. Germline assignment: CDR1 SGDLS and CDR2 YYNGEE. There are 15 residues in the CDR3. With 3 bases clipped from V and 3 bases from J, the junction kept 7 bases outside the gene matches.

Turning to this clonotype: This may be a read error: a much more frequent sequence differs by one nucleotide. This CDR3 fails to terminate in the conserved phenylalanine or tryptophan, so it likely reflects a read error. CDR3 sequence reads: CASSPRQGASPLHY. CDR3 bases: TGTGCCAGCAGCCCTAGACAGGGCGCGTCACCCCTCCACTAT. The chain couples TRBV7-8 to TRBJ1-6; 7 nucleotides agree with TRBD1. V lost 5 bases and J lost 10; bases outside the gene matches: 8. CDR1 SGHVS and CDR2 FQNEAQ come from the germline V gene. The CDR3 consists of 14 residues.

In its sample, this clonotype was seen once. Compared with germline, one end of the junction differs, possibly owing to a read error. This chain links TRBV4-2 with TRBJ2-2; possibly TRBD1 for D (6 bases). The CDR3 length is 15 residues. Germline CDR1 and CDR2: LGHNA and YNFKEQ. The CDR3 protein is CASSQNLGDTGELFF. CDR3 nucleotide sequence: TGTGCCAGCAGCCAAAATCTCGGGGACACAGGGGAGCTGTTTTTT.

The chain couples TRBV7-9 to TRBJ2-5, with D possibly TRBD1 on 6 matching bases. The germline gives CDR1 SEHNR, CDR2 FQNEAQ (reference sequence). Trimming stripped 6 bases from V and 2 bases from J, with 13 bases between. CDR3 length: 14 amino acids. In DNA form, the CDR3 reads TGTGCCAGCAGGTCGACAGGAATACAAGAGACCCAGTACTTC. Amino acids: CASRSTGIQETQYF.

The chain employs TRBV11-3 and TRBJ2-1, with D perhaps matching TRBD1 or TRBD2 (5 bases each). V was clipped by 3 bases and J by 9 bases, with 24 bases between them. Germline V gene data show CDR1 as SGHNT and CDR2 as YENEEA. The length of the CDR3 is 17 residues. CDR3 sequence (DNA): TGTGCCAGCAGCTTTTCATCGGGGCGGTCCCCGACTGTTGAGCAGTTCTTC. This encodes CASSFSSGRSPTVEQFF.

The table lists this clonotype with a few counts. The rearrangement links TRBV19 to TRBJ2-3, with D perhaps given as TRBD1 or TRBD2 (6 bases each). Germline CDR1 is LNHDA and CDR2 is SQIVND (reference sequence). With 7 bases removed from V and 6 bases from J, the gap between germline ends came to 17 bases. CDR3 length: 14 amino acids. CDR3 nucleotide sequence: TGTGCCAGTACCGCGTACCGAGGGGGGGATACGCAGTATTTT. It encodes CASTAYRGGDTQYF. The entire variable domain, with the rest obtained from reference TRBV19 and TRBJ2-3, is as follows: DGGITQSPKYLFRKEGQNVTLSCEQNLNHDAMYWYRQDPGQGLRLIYYSQIVNDFQKGDIAEGYSVSREKKESFPLTVTSAQKNPTAFYLCASTAYRGGDTQYFGPGTRLTVL.

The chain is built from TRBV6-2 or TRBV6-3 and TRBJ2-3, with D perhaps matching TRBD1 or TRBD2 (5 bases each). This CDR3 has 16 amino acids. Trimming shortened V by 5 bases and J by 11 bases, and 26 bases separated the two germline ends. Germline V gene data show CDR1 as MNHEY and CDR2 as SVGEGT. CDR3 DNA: TGTGCCAGCAGTCCCCTGACAGACGGACTTAGCAATGAGCAGTATTTT. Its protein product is CASSPLTDGLSNEQYF.

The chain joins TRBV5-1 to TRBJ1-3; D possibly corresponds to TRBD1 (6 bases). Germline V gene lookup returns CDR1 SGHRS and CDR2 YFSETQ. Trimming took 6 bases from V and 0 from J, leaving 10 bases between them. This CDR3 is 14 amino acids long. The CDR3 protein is CASNPDSSGNTIYF. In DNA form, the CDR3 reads TGCGCCAGCAACCCGGACAGCTCTGGAAACACCATATATTTT.

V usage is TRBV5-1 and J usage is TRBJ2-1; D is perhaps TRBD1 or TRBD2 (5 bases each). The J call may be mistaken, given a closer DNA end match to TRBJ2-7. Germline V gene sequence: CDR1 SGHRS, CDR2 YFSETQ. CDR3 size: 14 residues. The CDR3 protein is CASSSPGSSYEQYF. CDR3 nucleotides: TGCGCCAGCAGTTCCCCAGGGAGCTCCTACGAGCAGTACTTC.

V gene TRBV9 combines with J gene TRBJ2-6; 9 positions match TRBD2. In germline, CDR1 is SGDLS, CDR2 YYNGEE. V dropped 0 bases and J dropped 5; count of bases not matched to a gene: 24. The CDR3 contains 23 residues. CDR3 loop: CASSVVSGLAGPDFFLRANVLTF. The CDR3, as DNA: TGTGCCAGCAGCGTAGTTAGTGGGCTAGCGGGACCCGACTTTTTCTTAAGGGCCAACGTCCTGACTTTC.

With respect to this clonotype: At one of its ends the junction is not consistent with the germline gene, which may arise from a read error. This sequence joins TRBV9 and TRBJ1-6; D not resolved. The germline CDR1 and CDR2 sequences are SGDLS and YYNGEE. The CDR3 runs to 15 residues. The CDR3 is CAGSVEGGNNSPLHF. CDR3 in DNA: TGTGCCGGCAGCGTAGAGGGAGGGAATAATTCACCCCTCCACTTT.

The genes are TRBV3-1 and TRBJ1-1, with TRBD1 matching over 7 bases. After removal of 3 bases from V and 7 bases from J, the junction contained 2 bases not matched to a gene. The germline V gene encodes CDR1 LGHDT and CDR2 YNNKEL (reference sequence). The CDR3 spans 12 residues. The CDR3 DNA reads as TGTGCCAGCAGCCAGAACAGGGGTGAAGCTTTCTTT. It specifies CASSQNRGEAFF.

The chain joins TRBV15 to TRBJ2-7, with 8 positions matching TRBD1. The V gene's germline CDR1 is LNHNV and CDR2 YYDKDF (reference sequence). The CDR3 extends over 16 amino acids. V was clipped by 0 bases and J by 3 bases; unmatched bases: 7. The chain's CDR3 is CATSRETGARDYEQYF. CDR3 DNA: TGTGCCACCAGCAGAGAGACAGGGGCGAGGGACTACGAGCAGTACTTC.